This T cell receptor (beta chain) was captured by sequencing in a study of cytomegalovirus exposure and HLA in healthy donors. Notes on the study in general: In a later analysis, specific HLA alleles were associated with 16,000 or so TCR beta sequences at a 0.05 false discovery rate. Sequencing depth across donors, presence/absence analyses assumed, was roughly uniform. Apart from CMV serostatus, no immune exposure information was available.

Primers for the PCR totalled 60 Vbeta and 13 Jbeta. Data came from immunoSEQ multiplex PCR; TCRdb stores just in-frame clones and leaves some out. Counted here are roughly 140,000 clones, 60% to 80% occurring once; the ten biggest clones make up roughly 6.3%. The junction had 8 bases not matched to a gene; V was cut back by 6 bases and J by 8 bases. CDR1 SNHLY and CDR2 FYNNEI come from the germline V gene. This CDR3 spans 15 amino acids. Healthy people donating bone marrow made up the donors. With respect to this clone: Its specificity is not known.

The sequenced sample was PBMCs. The TCR was taken from a woman aged 40 to 50 in good health and CMV-seropositive. The chain is built from TRBV2 and TRBJ2-2; 11 bases agree with TRBD1. The CDR3 DNA follows: TGTGCCAGCAGAGCCGGGACAGGGGGAATTGGGGAGCTGTTTTTT. Amino acids: CASRAGTGGIGELFF.